Sequencing of this TCR beta chain was carried out in a study of OX40 agonist ivuxolimab in advanced cancers. Some background on the complete study: Ivuxolimab was an agonistic, fully human IgG2 monoclonal antibody directed against OX40 (CD134), a costimulatory receptor. Of the 50 to 55 dose-escalation patients, hepatocellular carcinoma was present in roughly 19, melanoma in roughly 15, renal cell carcinoma in 9 and head and neck cancer in 9. The paper describes the monotherapy dose-escalation part (N ≈ 52 patients) of the phase I trial of ivuxolimab. Peripheral TCRbeta sequencing aimed to test whether ivuxolimab altered TCR sequence diversity and caused clonal T-cell expansion. Intravenous ivuxolimab was administered to patients every 2 weeks at six dose levels: 0.01, 0.1, 0.3, 1.5, 3 and 10 mg/kg. Three dose-escalation patients achieved partial responses, one with hepatocellular carcinoma and two with cutaneous melanoma. Patients were allowed to have had prior anti-PD-1, anti-PD-L1 or anti-CTLA-4 therapy, and 40% of the dose-escalation patients had previously received checkpoint inhibitors. In the dose-escalation cohort, approximately 82% of patients were male, and the mean age was 60 years with a range of roughly 20 to 79.

Genomic DNA was isolated from the sorted cells so that the TCRbeta CDR3 region could be sequenced. The immunoSEQ Assay was used for sequencing of TCRbeta CDR3 regions. Held by TCRdb, this immuneACCESS table contains in-frame sequences only and omits some clones. Under half of the omission traces to an unresolved V gene where checked; the cause of the rest is unknown. Here the sample has roughly 90,000 clones; around 88% occur a single time. Roughly 1.4% of the sample goes to the ten largest clones. What the study reported, not specific to this receptor: Low levels of normalized T-cell clonal expansion were also seen in some nonresponding patients. Antigen specificity was not determined for the clonally expanded peripheral T cells. At doses of 0.1 to 3.0 mg/kg, clonal expansion of both CD4+ and CD8+ blood T cells was observed from baseline to week 6. In the 0.1-3.0 mg/kg groups, partial responders had among the lowest normalized peripheral clonal expansion, particularly in CD8+ T cells. After ivuxolimab, expanded clones were on average more numerous among CD8+ T cells than among CD4+ T cells.

Remarks on this clone: Its binding antigen is unknown. Base qualities are missing; no much larger clone stands one base away.

The trial excluded patients who had a history of autoimmune disease or who were on systemic immunosuppression. Peripheral blood for TCR sequencing was drawn from every dose cohort at baseline, at cycle 4 day 1 and at cycle 7 day 1. Samples were obtained from an open-label, multicenter, first-in-human phase I dose-escalation trial of ivuxolimab. Adults with locally advanced or metastatic melanoma, renal cell, hepatocellular, or head and neck squamous cell carcinoma were enrolled in the trial. CD4+ and CD8+ T cells were sorted separately from peripheral blood before TCR sequencing. Sequenced here: CD4+ or CD8+ T cells sorted from blood, sampled in a trial of the OX40 agonist ivuxolimab. The receptor was isolated from an adult with an advanced solid tumor such as melanoma, head and neck, liver or kidney cancer.

The DNA sequence is as follows: TGTGCCAGCAGCTTAGGGTCAGGTCCAGGCTACACCTTC. This translates into CASSLGSGPGYTF. The chain is encoded by TRBV11-2 joined to TRBJ1-2; the D gene assignment is ambiguous. From the cysteine up to the phenylalanine, the CDR3 has a length of 13 residues. Of the read, only the CDR3 DNA is kept; its 39 bases are in frame from base 1. CDR1 and CDR2, per the germline V gene, are SGHAT and FQNNGV. A distance of 11 bases separates the germline ends of V and J, which lose 1 base and 8 bases respectively.